The 30 T cell receptor beta chains presented below share a single source sample, sequenced in a study of T-cell reconstitution after alpha-beta-depleted transplantation in children. This sample's TCRbeta library carried unique molecular identifier barcodes. From the PCR reads, TCRdb called clonotypes with MiXCR, one entry per CDR3 protein. The sample records some 830,000 distinct CDR3 sequences, 16% being singletons. Source: PBMCs, mostly from graft donor cells, taken 360 days after TCRalphabeta/CD19-depleted stem cell transplant. The source is a male patient under 18 who had a stem cell transplant for acute lymphoblastic leukemia, so the T cells may come from the graft donor.

CDR3 residues: CASSLIPGLIDTQYF. CDR3 DNA: TGCGCCAGCAGCTTGATACCAGGGCTGATTGATACGCAGTATTTT. The chain carries TRBV5-1 and TRBJ2-3, with D perhaps TRBD1 (5 bases). V was trimmed by 1 base and J by 6 bases, leaving 15 bases between them. The CDR3 contains 15 residues. Germline V gene data show CDR1 as SGHRS and CDR2 as YFSETQ.

The V call is TRBV24-1, the J call TRBJ2-1; 7 bases align to TRBD1. The J segment lost 7 bases and the V segment lost 3 bases, leaving 2 bases of the junction unmatched. Germline-derived CDR1 and CDR2 are KGHDR and SFDVKD. The length of the CDR3 is 13 residues. CDR3 loop: CATSDGTVNEQFF. The CDR3 bases are TGTGCCACCAGTGATGGGACAGTGAATGAGCAGTTCTTC.

The chain combines TRBV6-5 with TRBJ2-5; possible D gene TRBD1, 6 bases. This CDR3 has 15 amino acids. Germline CDR1 is MNHEY and CDR2 is SVGAGI. V lost 2 bases, J lost 6 bases, and 16 bases lay in between. The DNA of the CDR3 is TGTGCCAGCAGTTACGGGTCGGCCAGGGGACAGACCCAGTACTTC. Amino acids: CASSYGSARGQTQYF.

J is TRBJ2-1 and V is TRBV12-3 or TRBV12-4; 15 bases fit TRBD2. The CDR3 is made up of 18 amino acids. Trimming took 6 bases from V and 4 from J; bases not matched to a gene: 10. In DNA, the CDR3 is TGTGCCAGCAGGGGTCCCGGGACTAGCGGGAGGAGATACAATGAGCAGTTCTTC. Amino acid sequence: CASRGPGTSGRRYNEQFF.

This clonotype was picked up many times. The chain has TRBV10-3 and TRBJ2-7; the D call may be TRBD1 or TRBD2 (5 bases each). The V end lost 3 bases, the J end lost 3 bases, and 12 bases lay between the germline ends. Germline V gene sequence: CDR1 ENHRY, CDR2 SYGVKD. This CDR3 region has 14 residues. In nucleotides, the CDR3 is TGTGCCATCAGTGATACGGGGCCCTTCTACGAGCAGTACTTC. This encodes CAISDTGPFYEQYF.

The chain couples TRBV29-1 to TRBJ2-7; D is uncertain. V was cut by 4 bases and J by 0 bases, with 13 bases left in between. This CDR3 has 14 residues. Per the germline V gene, CDR1 is SQVTM and CDR2 is ANQGSEA. CDR3 region: CSVVDHRGSYEQYF. CDR3 bases: TGCAGCGTTGTTGACCATCGAGGCTCCTACGAGCAGTACTTC.

This chain uses TRBV27 with TRBJ2-1; D tentatively fits TRBD1 or TRBD2 (5 bases each). The CDR3 is 16 amino acids. CDR1 MNHEY and CDR2 SMNVEV come from the germline V gene (reference sequence). Trimming removed 2 bases from V and 2 bases from J, with 13 bases in between. The CDR3 reads CASSLKFGGTYNEQFF. In DNA form, the CDR3 reads TGTGCCAGCAGTTTAAAGTTTGGGGGAACCTACAATGAGCAGTTCTTC.

This clonotype has just a few counts. This sequence joins TRBV12-3 or TRBV12-4 and TRBJ1-2, with D possibly being TRBD1 (6 bases). CDR3 length equals 14 residues. V lost 6 bases and J 8 bases, leaving 19 bases between the germline ends. The CDR3 DNA is TGTGCCAGCAGCCCACAGGGAATGAGGGTAGGCTACACCTTC. Amino acids: CASSPQGMRVGYTF.

This sequence joins TRBV5-1 and TRBJ2-7; 12 bases are a match to TRBD2. The trim removed 4 bases at V and 5 bases at J, leaving 7 bases unmatched. CDR3 length: 15 residues. Germline CDR1 reads SGHRS; CDR2 reads YFSETQ. DNA for the CDR3: TGCGCCAGCAGCCCCCTAGCGGGAGGGCCGAACGAGCAGTACTTC. Protein: CASSPLAGGPNEQYF.

DNA for the CDR3: TGTGCCAGCACCTCAGACAGGGTAACTGGGGCCAACGTCCTGACTTTC. Amino acids: CASTSDRVTGANVLTF. The V gene is TRBV12-3 or TRBV12-4, the J gene TRBJ2-6; 7 bases agree with TRBD1. The CDR3 spans 16 residues. With V trimmed by 7 bases and J by 2 bases, 8 bases remained unmatched.

There are a few counts of this clonotype. The chain couples TRBV28 to TRBJ2-7; 8 bases are a match to TRBD2. The CDR3 is 13 residues long. J was trimmed by 5 bases and V by 6 bases; bases with no gene match: 6. Germline V gives CDR1 MDHEN, CDR2 SYDVKM. CDR3 bases: TGTGCCAGCAGCGCGGGAGGAGGTAACGAGCAGTACTTC. It translates to CASSAGGGNEQYF.

This clonotype was seen repeatedly, ten times or more. V usage is TRBV12-3 or TRBV12-4 and J usage is TRBJ2-7; D gene unclear. This CDR3 spans 13 amino acids. V gave up 3 bases and J gave up 5 bases, with 11 bases separating them. The CDR3 spells CASSFSTFHEQYF. The CDR3 DNA is TGTGCCAGCAGTTTTTCTACTTTCCACGAGCAGTACTTC.

To note about this clonotype: The CDR3 carries no conserved terminal phenylalanine or tryptophan, so it likely arises from a read error. The chain couples TRBV7-8 to TRBJ1-1; TRBD1 is a possible D gene (6 bases). CDR3 length: 14 residues. The V end was cut by 3 bases, the J end by 4 bases, with 12 bases between. Germline assignment: CDR1 SGHVS and CDR2 FQNEAQ. CDR3 sequence (DNA): TGTGCCAGCAGCTTCCAGGGGAGTGGCACTGAAGCTTTCTGT. This sequence encodes CASSFQGSGTEAFC.

This clonotype appeared a few times. V usage is TRBV5-1 and J usage is TRBJ1-3; D remains ambiguous. Deletions cut 4 bases from V and 0 bases from J, with 14 bases between. The germline CDR1 and CDR2 sequences are SGHRS and YFSETQ. This CDR3 has 16 residues. CDR3 DNA: TGCGCCAGCAGCCAGGACCTCGGCATCTCTGGAAACACCATATATTTT. Encoded protein: CASSQDLGISGNTIYF.

CDR3: CSARDPARSYEQYF. The DNA of the CDR3 is TGCAGTGCTAGAGATCCTGCTCGTTCCTACGAGCAGTACTTC. The V gene is TRBV20-1, the J gene TRBJ2-7; no definite D call. Germline V gene sequence: CDR1 DFQATT, CDR2 SNEGSKA (reference sequence). V lost 0 bases, J lost 1 base, and 10 bases lay in between. The CDR3 spans 14 residues.

This clonotype has just one count. V and J are TRBV7-6 and TRBJ2-5; D is undetermined. V was trimmed by 5 bases and J by 2 bases, leaving 21 bases between them. Germline values: CDR1 SGHVS, CDR2 FNYEAQ. CDR3 length: 17 amino acids. The CDR3 DNA sequence: TGTGCCAGCAGCCGATTATCAAGGGTCTCGGCTCAAGAGACCCAGTACTTC. The encoded protein is CASSRLSRVSAQETQYF.

This clonotype turned up a few times. The chain couples TRBV27 to TRBJ2-1; 9 nucleotides agree with TRBD2. Trimming removed 5 bases from V and 9 bases from J; junction bases left unmatched: 8. The germline V gene encodes CDR1 MNHEY and CDR2 SMNVEV (reference sequence). The CDR3 is 14 residues long. CDR3: CASSGSGLASEQFF. The CDR3 coding sequence is TGTGCCAGCAGTGGGTCGGGACTAGCTAGTGAGCAGTTCTTC.

The CDR3 sequence: CAISGGTLIGELFF. CDR3 DNA: TGTGCCATCAGTGGCGGGACCTTAATCGGGGAGCTGTTTTTT. The chain joins TRBV10-3 to TRBJ2-2; tentative D call: TRBD2 (6 bases). The CDR3 sequence is 14 residues long. The germline V gene has CDR1 ENHRY and CDR2 SYGVKD. Trimming stripped 4 bases from V and 7 bases from J, with 13 bases between.

This clonotype is a singleton in its sample. The rearrangement uses TRBV5-5 and TRBJ1-2, with D unresolved. The CDR3 spans 14 residues. Looked up from germline, CDR1 is SGHKS and CDR2 is YYEKEE (reference sequence). The V end lost 2 bases, the J end lost 4 bases, and 12 bases lay between the germline ends. CDR3 nucleotides: TGTGCCAGCAGCTTCCCAGAGTTGGCCTATGGCTACACCTTC. This encodes CASSFPELAYGYTF.

CDR3 region: CASSLGRAHEQFF. For the CDR3, the DNA is TGTGCCAGCAGTTTAGGACGAGCCCATGAGCAGTTCTTC. The chain recombines TRBV27 with TRBJ2-1; D not resolved. The CDR3 runs to 13 residues. Trimming shortened V by 2 bases and J by 8 bases, and 10 bases separated the two germline ends. The germline gives CDR1 MNHEY, CDR2 SMNVEV (reference sequence).

The sample holds many counts of this clonotype. V is TRBV12-3 or TRBV12-4 and J is TRBJ2-1, with a possible D match to TRBD2 (6 bases). Trimming shortened V by 2 bases and J by 6 bases, and 11 bases separated the two germline ends. This CDR3 has 14 amino acids. The CDR3, as DNA: TGTGCCAGCAGTTTAAACGGGGGAAGCAATGAGCAGTTCTTC. Translation gives CASSLNGGSNEQFF.

The chain combines TRBV18 with TRBJ1-2, with D perhaps TRBD1 (6 bases). V lost 2 bases, J lost 7 bases, and 14 bases lay in between. This CDR3 region has 14 residues. Germline CDR1 is KGHSH and CDR2 is LQKENI. The CDR3 DNA reads as TGTGCCAGCTCACCAGGGGCAGGGGTCGGTGGCTACACCTTC. It codes for CASSPGAGVGGYTF.

This clonotype has ten or more counts. The chain uses TRBV12-3 or TRBV12-4 and TRBJ2-1; the D is unclear. Trimming took 6 bases from V and 9 from J, leaving 9 bases between them. The CDR3 has 11 amino acids. The CDR3 loop reads CASSQLIEQFF. CDR3 nucleotides: TGTGCCAGCAGCCAACTAATTGAGCAGTTCTTC.

This sequence joins TRBV7-9 and TRBJ2-3, with 7 bases fitting TRBD2. Trimming removed 6 bases from V and 3 bases from J; junction bases left unmatched: 12. The germline gives CDR1 SEHNR, CDR2 FQNEAQ (reference sequence). The CDR3 contains 16 residues. For the CDR3, the DNA is TGTGCCAGCAGAGAGAGGTTGCGGGAGTTGACAGATACGCAGTATTTT. It yields the protein CASRERLRELTDTQYF. Based on the CDR3 plus reference TRBV7-9 and TRBJ2-3, the full variable domain is DTGVSQNPRHKITKRGQNVTFRCDPISEHNRLYWYRQTLGQGPEFLTYFQNEAQLEKSRLLSDRFSAERPKGSFSTLEIQRTEQGDSAMYLCASRERLRELTDTQYFGPGTRLTVL.

This clonotype was counted only a few times. The V gene is TRBV4-1, the J gene TRBJ1-2; 8 bases align to TRBD1. This CDR3 spans 15 amino acids. Unmatched junction bases numbered 5, after V lost 4 bases and J lost 1 base. The germline CDR1 and CDR2 sequences are MGHRA and YSYEKL. Written as DNA, the CDR3 is TGCGCCAGCAGCCGCGGACAGGGCCTTAACTATGGCTACACCTTC. Its protein product is CASSRGQGLNYGYTF.

The chain's CDR3 is CASSLLGQTINSPLHF. CDR3 DNA sequence: TGTGCCAGCAGCTTACTGGGACAGACCATTAATTCACCCCTCCACTTT. This chain uses TRBV7-9 with TRBJ1-6, with 7 positions matching TRBD1. Germline CDR1 is SEHNR and CDR2 is FQNEAQ (reference sequence). This CDR3 contains 16 residues. Trimming removed 2 bases from V and 6 bases from J; junction bases left unmatched: 7. Full variable domain (missing parts from reference TRBV7-9 and TRBJ1-6): DTGVSQNPRHKITKRGQNVTFRCDPISEHNRLYWYRQTLGQGPEFLTYFQNEAQLEKSRLLSDRFSAERPKGSFSTLEIQRTEQGDSAMYLCASSLLGQTINSPLHFGNGTRLTVT.

This clonotype was seen repeatedly, ten times or more. CDR3 residues: CASSSLTLPEKLFF. The CDR3 DNA reads as TGTGCCAGCAGCTCATTAACCTTACCTGAAAAACTGTTTTTT. V gene TRBV11-2 combines with J gene TRBJ1-4; no firm D call. The V end was cut by 4 bases, the J end by 7 bases, with 13 bases between. The germline V gene has CDR1 SGHAT and CDR2 FQNNGV. This CDR3 is 14 amino acids long.

This clonotype was recorded a few times. The chain joins TRBV9 to TRBJ2-5; unclear D gene. Deletions cut 0 bases from V and 6 bases from J, with 18 bases between. CDR1 and CDR2 from the germline V gene are SGDLS and YYNGEE. The CDR3 has 16 residues. CDR3 in amino acids: CASSVGSGTGAQTQYF. CDR3 bases: TGTGCCAGCAGCGTAGGATCAGGTACCGGAGCTCAGACCCAGTACTTC.

This clonotype was detected ten times or more. V gene TRBV4-2 combines with J gene TRBJ2-1, with D possibly TRBD2 on 5 matching bases. The CDR3 is made up of 14 amino acids. The germline V and J ends were trimmed by 4 bases and 7 bases, with 14 bases remaining between them. Germline CDR1 LGHNA, CDR2 YNFKEQ. DNA for the CDR3: TGTGCCAGCAGCCCACTAGGCATGAGGAATGAGCAGTTCTTC. Amino acid sequence: CASSPLGMRNEQFF.

This clonotype occurred many times. The chain employs TRBV5-1 and TRBJ2-7; the D gene is possibly TRBD1 (5 bases). The V gene's germline CDR1 is SGHRS and CDR2 YFSETQ. This CDR3 contains 16 residues. V shed 0 bases and J shed 2 bases, with 15 bases lying between them. CDR3 in DNA: TGCGCCAGCAGCTTGGGAGCCCTTGACAGCACCTACGAGCAGTACTTC. Translation: CASSLGALDSTYEQYF.